This TCR beta chain was sequenced in a study of CD8 T cells in ankylosing spondylitis. TCRdb re-analysed the 5' RACE reads in MiXCR, keeping a single row per CDR3 protein. The table records a few hundred thousand distinct CDR3 sequences, about 10% of them present only once. The germline CDR1 and CDR2 sequences are GTSNPN and SVGIG (reference sequence). J was trimmed by 2 bases and V by 2 bases; bases with no gene match: 7. CDR3 length equals 15 residues. This clonotype came up many times. As yet, its antigen is unknown. Points from the study as a whole: A TCR beta motif of several highly homologous variants seemed to mark ankylosing spondylitis blood. Clones tied to disease were said to be significantly enriched in matched ankylosing spondylitis synovial fluid.

The specimen was blood, either unsorted or a sorted T cell fraction (not recorded which). This sequence joins TRBV30 and TRBJ2-3; TRBD2 matches at 7 bases. This receptor was identified in a male donor with ankylosing spondylitis or in good health (not recorded which). For the CDR3, the DNA is TGTGCCTGGAGTCCTGGGGGACTAAACACAGATACGCAGTATTTT. Protein product: CAWSPGGLNTDTQYF.